These T cell receptor beta chains were read from a single sample in a study of cytomegalovirus exposure and HLA in healthy donors. Clones were read by immunoSEQ multiplex PCR, and TCRdb kept only the in-frame ones, dropping some. This table has some 170,000 clones, more than 60% appearing once. The material sequenced was PBMCs. These receptors all stem from a human donor in good health. Each CDR3 is given with its conserved first and last residue. D genes are given only for firm matches. Size is stated for part of the rows, as once, few or many counts, or as a class when the clone is expanded.

- TRBJ1-2 TRBV9 TRBD1 TGTGCCAGCAGCGTAGATAGGACAGGGGACTACACCTTC CASSVDRTGDYTF
few TRBJ2-7 TRBV19 TRBD2 TGTGCCAGTAGTATTACTAGCGGGTACGAGCAGTACTTC CASSITSGYEQYF
- TRBJ1-6 TRBV7-9 - TGTGCCAGCAGCTTACATGGGCCACCTAATTCACCCCTCCACTTT CASSLHGPPNSPLHF
- TRBJ1-2 TRBV27 - TGTGCCAGCAGATGGCCAGGGAACTATGGCTACACCTTC CASRWPGNYGYTF
- TRBJ2-1 TRBV7-2 TRBD2 TGTGCCACTGGCCCCTCTAGCGGGGGTCGTTCCTACAATGAGCAGTTCTTC CATGPSSGGRSYNEQFF
once TRBJ2-7 TRBV30 - TGTGCCTGGAGTGTAGACAGCCCCTACGAGCAGTACTTC CAWSVDSPYEQYF
- TRBJ2-3 TRBV6-1 - TGTGCCAGCAGTGAAGTAGCATCCCAAGATACGCAGTATTTT CASSEVASQDTQYF
- TRBJ2-7 TRBV29-1 TRBD1 TGCAGCGTTGAAAACCGGGACAGCTTCTACGAGCAGTACTTC CSVENRDSFYEQYF
- TRBJ1-1 TRBV7-2 - TGTGCCAGCAGCGGGGGGGGTGGCTTTCAAAGGGCTTTCTTT CASSGGGGFQRAFF
- TRBJ2-3 TRBV18 TRBD2 TGTGCCAGCTCACCGTTAGCGGGGGGCACAGATACGCAGTATTTT CASSPLAGGTDTQYF
- TRBJ1-5 TRBV7-3 - TGTGCCAGCAGCCCGCTTCCAGGGGATAGCAATCAGCCCCAGCATTTT CASSPLPGDSNQPQHF
once TRBJ1-5 TRBV5-8 - TGTGCCAGCAGCACCCCCCAGGGACAGCCCCAGCATTTT CASSTPQGQPQHF
few TRBJ1-1 TRBV9 - TGTGCCAGCAGCCAAGATCGTTCAGGGAACACTGAAGCTTTCTTT CASSQDRSGNTEAFF
once TRBJ1-1 TRBV7-6 - TGTGCCAGCAGCTTAATGTCAGGGTACACTGAAGCTTTCTTT CASSLMSGYTEAFF
few TRBJ1-5 TRBV6-5 - TGTGCCAGCAGGCCACAGAAGATAAGCAATCAGCCCCAGCATTTT CASRPQKISNQPQHF
once TRBJ2-1 TRBV6-6 - TGTGCCAGCAGTTACTCGACGGACACCAACAATGAGCAGTTCTTC CASSYSTDTNNEQFF
- TRBJ2-6 TRBV6-1 TRBD1 TGTGCCAGCAGTGGGGACAGTACCTGGGCCAACGTCCTGACTTTC CASSGDSTWANVLTF
- TRBJ2-2 TRBV30 - TGTGCCTGGAGCAGGGGTTTCACCGGGGAGCTGTTTTTT CAWSRGFTGELFF
- TRBJ2-2 TRBV9 - TGTGCCAGCAGCGTCCTCTTCACCGGGGAGCTGTTTTTT CASSVLFTGELFF
- TRBJ2-7 TRBV11-1 - TGTGCCAGCAGCTTACTAACCGGAGAAGGCCCCTACGAGCAGTACTTC CASSLLTGEGPYEQYF
- TRBJ1-5 TRBV18 - TGTGCCAGCTCATTCGGGAGTGACCAGCCCCAGCATTTT CASSFGSDQPQHF
- TRBJ2-3 TRBV7-9 TRBD2 TGTGCCAGCAGCTCCACTAATGGGACTAGCGGGAGAGATACGCAGTATTTT CASSSTNGTSGRDTQYF
- TRBJ2-3 TRBV15 - TGTGCCACCGGAGGTCGGGCAGATACGCAGTATTTT CATGGRADTQYF
once TRBJ2-5 TRBV12-5 TRBD1 TGTGCTAGTGGTTTGGGGACAGGGCAAGAGACCCAGTACTTC CASGLGTGQETQYF
- TRBJ2-2 TRBV19 - TGTGCCAGTAGGACCCATCTGTGGGGGGTTACCGGGGAGCTGTTTTTT CASRTHLWGVTGELFF
- TRBJ1-1 TRBV19 TRBD1 TGTGCCAGTAGCAGAGGCGCAGGGGGCGCAGGAACTGAAGCTTTCTTT CASSRGAGGAGTEAFF
- TRBJ1-1 TRBV9 - TGTGCCAGCAGCGTCTCGAGTAACACTGAAGCTTTCTTT CASSVSSNTEAFF
few TRBJ1-2 TRBV19 - TGTGCCAGTAGTTTAGGGGAGGGGATCTACTCCCACTCACACTATGGCTACACCTTC CASSLGEGIYSHSHYGYTF
once TRBJ1-2 TRBV19 - TGTGCCAGTAGTATCTCAGCAGGGAGGGCAAGCTATGGCTACACCTTC CASSISAGRASYGYTF
- TRBJ2-1 TRBV5-1 - TGCGCCAGCAGCTTGGGGGGCAGGGCGCCCTACAATGAGCAGTTCTTC CASSLGGRAPYNEQFF
- TRBJ2-7 TRBV29-1 - TGCAGCGTGGGGGCCCGAGGCACCTACGAGCAGTACTTC CSVGARGTYEQYF
- TRBJ2-3 TRBV2 - TGTGCCAGTGGGGGGGGGCTGAGAACAGATACGCAGTATTTT CASGGGLRTDTQYF
- TRBJ2-2 TRBV5-1 TRBD1 TGCGCCAGCAGCTTGGGGACAGGGAACACCGGGGAGCTGTTTTTT CASSLGTGNTGELFF
- TRBJ2-5 TRBV7-4 TRBD1 TGTGCCAGCAACGAATGGGTACAGGGGGAAGAGACCCAGTACTTC CASNEWVQGEETQYF
few TRBJ2-1 TRBV9 - TGTGCCAGCAGCGGCCTACTAGGTGTTGAGCAGTTCTTC CASSGLLGVEQFF
- TRBJ1-5 TRBV27 TRBD1 TGTGCCAGCAGTTTTCAGGGGGTAGGCAATCAGCCCCAGCATTTT CASSFQGVGNQPQHF
- TRBJ2-3 TRBV7-3 - TGTGCCAGCAGCCTCGGGACTAGCACAGATACGCAGTATTTT CASSLGTSTDTQYF
- TRBJ1-2 TRBV9 TRBD1 TGTGCCAGCAGGGGGGACAGGGGTAACTATGGCTACACCTTC CASRGDRGNYGYTF
once TRBJ2-1 TRBV25-1 - TGTGCCAGCAGTGGTGGAGACCGGCAGTTCTTC CASSGGDRQFF
few TRBJ1-1 TRBV5-1 TRBD1 TGCGCCAGCAGCCTGGACAGGGGGATGGGGAACACTGAAGCTTTCTTT CASSLDRGMGNTEAFF
few TRBJ2-5 TRBV7-7 - TGTGCTAGCAGCTCCTCCCAGGGGCGAGAGACCCAGTACTTC CASSSSQGRETQYF
- TRBJ1-2 TRBV2 - TGTGCCAGCAGCCCCGCCCTTAGTATTGAGGATGGCTACACCTTC CASSPALSIEDGYTF
- TRBJ2-7 TRBV9 TRBD2 TGTGCCAGCAGCGTAAGGGGAGGGGCCTACGAGCAGTACTTC CASSVRGGAYEQYF
- TRBJ1-2 TRBV6-1 - TGTGCCAGCAGCCGAGATAGTGACTATGGCTACACCTTC CASSRDSDYGYTF
- TRBJ1-1 TRBV2 - TGTGCCAGCAGGGAACGGACACAGGGTGGCACTGAAGCTTTCTTT CASRERTQGGTEAFF
few TRBJ1-2 TRBV19 TRBD1 TGTGCCAGTAAGACAGGGGGCTTGGGCTATGGCTACACCTTC CASKTGGLGYGYTF
- TRBJ2-5 TRBV5-4 - TGTGCCAGCAGCTTGGGTTACTTGGAGGGGGCGTCGGAGACCCAGTACTTC CASSLGYLEGASETQYF
- TRBJ2-1 TRBV6-5 TRBD2 TGTGCCAGCAGTTACCGCCCAGCGGGGGGACGGGAGCAGTTCTTC CASSYRPAGGREQFF
- TRBJ2-3 TRBV15 - TGTGCCACCAGCAGAGATAACCGGGGGTTGACAGATACGCAGTATTTT CATSRDNRGLTDTQYF
- TRBJ2-1 TRBV7-2 TRBD2 TGTGCCAGCAGCTTAGATGGGACTAGCGTTAATCAGCAGTTCTTC CASSLDGTSVNQQFF
- TRBJ1-2 TRBV29-1 - TGCAGCGTTGAAGATCCACAGGGATCGGGCTACACCTTC CSVEDPQGSGYTF
- TRBJ2-7 TRBV7-9 TRBD1 TGTGCCAGCGGTCCGACAGGGGGCTCCTACGAGCAGTACTTC CASGPTGGSYEQYF
few TRBJ2-5 TRBV7-2 - TGTGCCAGCAGCTTAGGCCCCCGGGGCCAAGAGACCCAGTACTTC CASSLGPRGQETQYF
- TRBJ2-1 TRBV7-8 TRBD2 TGTGCCAGCAGGGGACTAGCGGTCCTGAGCTCCTACAATGAGCAGTTCTTC CASRGLAVLSSYNEQFF